This TCR beta chain was captured in a study of OX40 agonist ivuxolimab in advanced cancers. With 5 bases clipped from V and 6 bases from J, the junction kept 10 bases outside the gene matches. Germline V CDR1 and CDR2: KGHSH, LQKENI. The CDR3 spans 15 residues. Repertoires were generated with immunoSEQ multiplex PCR, while TCRdb's copy carries only in-frame clones and drops some. The sample shows 98,000 or so clones, about 91% of them seen only once. This clonotype was sampled from an adult with an advanced solid tumor such as melanoma, head and neck, liver or kidney cancer. The chain recombines TRBV18 with TRBJ1-5, with TRBD1 matching 7 bases. Specimen: CD4+ or CD8+ T cells sorted from blood, collected in a trial of the OX40 agonist ivuxolimab. CDR3 in DNA: TGTGCCAGCTCAGACACTACAGGGGTGAGTCAGCCCCAGCATTTT. Its protein is CASSDTTGVSQPQHF.